A selection of T cell receptor beta chains follows, all from one sample in a study of radiotherapy plus CTLA-4 blockade in lung cancer. Here immunoSEQ multiplex PCR was the method, and the copy in TCRdb shows in-frame clones only, minus some. This sample has roughly 50,000 clones, with roughly 86% found just once. The sequences come from peripheral blood, collected from a patient treated with radiotherapy plus ipilimumab. The receptors derive from a human donor with non-small cell lung cancer whose response to radiotherapy plus ipilimumab could not be evaluated. The CDR3 runs from the conserved cysteine through the conserved F or W. The D gene is left open where the match is weak. Only part of the rows carry a size: once, few, many, or a class if the clone is expanded.

D gene: TRBD1
J gene: TRBJ1-1
clone size: few
V gene: TRBV18
CDR3 protein: CASSPRTGQSYYGTEAFF
CDR3 DNA: TGTGCCAGCTCCCCTAGGACAGGGCAAAGCTATTATGGCACTGAAGCTTTCTTT

D gene: TRBD1
J gene: TRBJ2-3
clone size: -
V gene: TRBV10-3
CDR3 protein: CAISAGQGNTQYF
CDR3 DNA: TGTGCCATCAGTGCGGGACAGGGGAATACGCAGTATTTT

D gene: TRBD1
J gene: TRBJ2-7
clone size: -
V gene: TRBV5-4
CDR3 protein: CASSKGQYEQYF
CDR3 DNA: TGTGCCAGCAGCAAGGGACAGTACGAGCAGTACTTC

D gene: TRBD1
J gene: TRBJ1-2
clone size: few
V gene: TRBV28
CDR3 protein: CASSLGTGGKGNYGYTF
CDR3 DNA: TGTGCCAGCAGTTTAGGGACAGGGGGCAAGGGAAACTATGGCTACACCTTC

D gene: TRBD1
J gene: TRBJ2-7
clone size: -
V gene: TRBV28
CDR3 protein: CASSWGFGQGGSYEQYF
CDR3 DNA: TGTGCCAGCAGTTGGGGTTTTGGACAGGGAGGATCCTACGAGCAGTACTTC

D gene: -
J gene: TRBJ1-4
clone size: -
V gene: TRBV28
CDR3 protein: CASSLGSGFREKLFF
CDR3 DNA: TGTGCCAGCAGTTTGGGTTCAGGGTTTCGTGAAAAACTGTTTTTT

D gene: TRBD2
J gene: TRBJ2-1
clone size: -
V gene: TRBV7-9
CDR3 protein: CASSFGRTSGRYNEQFF
CDR3 DNA: TGTGCCAGCAGCTTCGGTAGGACTAGCGGGAGATACAATGAGCAGTTCTTC

D gene: -
J gene: TRBJ1-5
clone size: -
V gene: TRBV19
CDR3 protein: CASSPRNQPQHF
CDR3 DNA: TGTGCCAGTAGTCCCAGGAATCAGCCCCAGCATTTT

D gene: TRBD2
J gene: TRBJ2-7
clone size: -
V gene: TRBV28
CDR3 protein: CASSLTVTSGYEQYF
CDR3 DNA: TGTGCCAGCAGTTTAACCGTCACTAGCGGCTACGAGCAGTACTTC

D gene: -
J gene: TRBJ1-3
clone size: once
V gene: TRBV7-2
CDR3 protein: CASSTNFRGSGNTIYF
CDR3 DNA: TGTGCCAGCAGCACCAATTTCAGGGGCTCGGGGAACACCATATATTTT

D gene: -
J gene: TRBJ1-3
clone size: -
V gene: TRBV5-1
CDR3 protein: CASSLALGNTIYF
CDR3 DNA: TGCGCCAGCAGCTTAGCATTGGGAAACACCATATATTTT